These 21 T cell receptor beta chains originate from one sample sequenced in a study of T-cell reconstitution after alpha-beta-depleted transplantation in children. Library preparation (for TCRbeta) was performed with unique molecular identifiers. A single record per CDR3 protein comes from TCRdb applying MiXCR to the PCR reads. Seen here are approximately 980,000 distinct CDR3 sequences, under 30% observed once, and the top ten hold more than 25%. The specimen comprised PBMCs, mostly from graft donor cells, sampled 360 days after TCRalphabeta/CD19-depleted stem cell transplant. The receptors derive from a boy less than two years old who had a stem cell transplant for SCID, so the T cells may come from the graft donor.

CDR3 in amino acids: CSANPGPSTDTQYF. The CDR3 nucleotides read TGCAGTGCTAACCCCGGTCCTAGCACAGATACGCAGTATTTT. The V and J genes are TRBV20-1 and TRBJ2-3, with D uncertain. Germline CDR1 and CDR2: DFQATT and SNEGSKA (reference sequence). The CDR3 is 14 amino acids. V was clipped by 4 bases and J by 0 bases, with 11 bases between them.

J is TRBJ1-1 and V is TRBV12-3 or TRBV12-4; possible D gene TRBD1, 5 bases. V was cut by 2 bases and J by 8 bases, with 18 bases left in between. The CDR3 consists of 15 residues. CDR3: CASSLKGTTLSEAFF. The CDR3 bases are TGTGCCAGCAGTTTAAAAGGGACTACTCTTTCCGAAGCTTTCTTT.

This clonotype appeared a few times. This chain links TRBV20-1 with TRBJ2-7, with 8 bases that match TRBD1. The V segment lost 6 bases and the J segment 5 bases; nucleotides outside the gene matches: 15. Germline V gene lookup returns CDR1 DFQATT and CDR2 SNEGSKA (reference sequence). This CDR3 spans 15 amino acids. The DNA for the CDR3 is TGCAGTGCGCCTCGCCAGGGGGCGCATAGCCACGAGCAGTACTTC. Translated, it gives CSAPRQGAHSHEQYF.

This clonotype was seen once. The chain employs TRBV4-2 and TRBJ2-5, with a weak D call TRBD1 (6 bases). Per the germline V gene, CDR1 is LGHNA and CDR2 is YNFKEQ. This CDR3 comprises 16 residues. V was clipped by 4 bases and J by 4 bases, with 19 bases between them. The CDR3 region has the DNA TGTGCCAGCAGCCCGGCTGGGCAGGGGTGGCGAGAGACCCAGTACTTC. Translated: CASSPAGQGWRETQYF.

This clonotype was recorded at least ten times. The chain is built from TRBV7-2 and TRBJ2-3; D call uncertain. This CDR3 region has 16 residues. V was shortened by 1 base and J by 5 bases, with 16 bases between the two germline ends. Germline V CDR1 and CDR2: SGHTA, FQGNSA. CDR3: CASSLVPGPNEDTQYF. The DNA for the CDR3 is TGTGCCAGCAGCTTAGTGCCCGGCCCAAACGAAGATACGCAGTATTTT.

The chain links TRBV28 to TRBJ2-3; TRBD2 is a possible D gene (6 bases). Trimming cost V 3 bases and J 3 bases, with 13 bases left between them. CDR1 MDHEN and CDR2 SYDVKM come from the germline V gene. The CDR3 length is 15 residues. In DNA form, the CDR3 reads TGTGCCAGCAGTTTTGGGGGGTCGAGGACAGATACGCAGTATTTT. This translates into CASSFGGSRTDTQYF.

This clonotype was observed a handful of times. V usage is TRBV5-1 and J usage is TRBJ2-2, with D perhaps matching TRBD2 (5 bases). Trimming removed 0 bases at V and 3 bases at J, with 9 bases between. Germline loops: CDR1 SGHRS, CDR2 YFSETQ. The CDR3 is made up of 15 amino acids. CDR3 amino acids: CASSLGLRDTGELFF. CDR3 sequence (DNA): TGCGCCAGCAGCTTGGGTTTGCGGGACACCGGGGAGCTGTTTTTT.

This clonotype has just a few counts. The rearrangement joins TRBV4-3 to TRBJ2-5; the D gene is possibly TRBD1 (6 bases). There are 16 residues in the CDR3. Trimming removed 0 bases at V and 5 bases at J, with 16 bases between. From germline, CDR1 is LGHNA and CDR2 YSLEER. For the CDR3, the DNA is TGCGCCAGCAGCCAAGATGGGACGGTGAGGGGGGAGACCCAGTACTTC. This codes for CASSQDGTVRGETQYF.

V gene TRBV15 combines with J gene TRBJ1-5; no clear D gene. V lost 8 bases and J 4 bases, leaving 15 bases between the germline ends. The CDR3 contains 14 residues. Germline V gene sequence: CDR1 LNHNV, CDR2 YYDKDF (reference sequence). Here the CDR3 reads CATSPRNQNQPQHF. The CDR3 bases are TGTGCCACCTCCCCCAGGAACCAAAATCAGCCCCAGCATTTT. Variable domain in full (rest from reference TRBV15 and TRBJ1-5): DAMVIQNPRYQVTQFGKPVTLSCSQTLNHNVMYWYQQKSSQAPKLLFHYYDKDFNNEADTPDNFQSRRPNTSFCFLDIRSPGLGDTAMYLCATSPRNQNQPQHFGDGTRLSIL.

In this sample, this clonotype turned up a few times. Mismatch with germline at one junction end may stem from a read error. Here the CDR3 reads CASSPPGQGETFF. The CDR3 bases are TGTGCCAGCAGTCCTCCGGGACAGGGTGAAACTTTCTTT. The V call is TRBV6-1, the J call TRBJ1-1; 9 bases agree with TRBD1. The CDR3 consists of 13 residues. The germline V gene encodes CDR1 MNHNS and CDR2 SASEGT.

This clonotype was seen a handful of times. This chain connects TRBV7-9 to TRBJ1-2; possibly TRBD1 for D (5 bases). This CDR3 comprises 12 residues. Deletions cut 3 bases from V and 8 bases from J, with 10 bases between. Germline V gives CDR1 SEHNR, CDR2 FQNEAQ (reference sequence). The CDR3 spells CASSFERGGYTF. CDR3 in DNA: TGTGCCAGCAGCTTCGAGCGGGGCGGCTACACCTTC.

V and J are TRBV6-5 and TRBJ1-1; D is possibly TRBD1 (6 bases). Germline V gives CDR1 MNHEY, CDR2 SVGAGI. Trimming removed 7 bases at V and 7 bases at J, with 13 bases between. The CDR3 length is 12 residues. CDR3 residues: CASIKGGFEAFF. The CDR3 DNA follows: TGTGCCAGCATTAAGGGGGGCTTTGAAGCTTTCTTT.

The V call is TRBV2, the J call TRBJ2-1; no reliable D call. The CDR3 extends over 14 amino acids. The germline CDR1 and CDR2 sequences are SNHLY and FYNNEI. V lost 6 bases and J lost 6, with 15 bases in between. CDR3 sequence reads: CASRDRLVSNEQFF. The CDR3 DNA reads TGTGCCAGCAGGGATAGGCTGGTGAGCAATGAGCAGTTCTTC.

This rearrangement joins TRBV19 to TRBJ2-1, with TRBD2 as a possible D gene (6 bases). The CDR3 is 14 residues long. Germline lookup yields CDR1 LNHDA and CDR2 SQIVND (reference sequence). V was shortened by 3 bases and J by 7 bases, with 13 bases between the two germline ends. For the CDR3, the DNA is TGTGCCAGTAGTATGGGCGGGGCCAGGAATGAGCAGTTCTTC. Its protein product is CASSMGGARNEQFF.

This rearrangement joins TRBV2 to TRBJ1-6; D ambiguous. The CDR3 consists of 13 residues. Germline V gene sequence: CDR1 SNHLY, CDR2 FYNNEI. Between the trimmed V and J ends, which lost 4 bases and 6 bases, there was a span of 7 bases. CDR3 sequence (DNA): TGTGCCAGCAGTGGCAGCTTTAATTCACCCCTCCACTTT. Its protein product is CASSGSFNSPLHF.

The rearrangement links TRBV2 to TRBJ1-5; 10 nucleotides match TRBD1. Germline CDR1 SNHLY, CDR2 FYNNEI. The CDR3 has 16 residues. Trimming removed 5 bases from V and 7 bases from J; junction bases left unmatched: 11. DNA of the CDR3: TGTGCCAGCAGTAAGACCGGGACAGGGGCAGGGCAGCCCCAGCATTTT. Amino acid sequence: CASSKTGTGAGQPQHF.

In its sample, this clonotype was seen a few times. The V and J genes are TRBV10-3 and TRBJ2-3; 8 nucleotides line up with TRBD2. Germline assignment: CDR1 ENHRY and CDR2 SYGVKD. The CDR3 is 17 residues long. Trimming took 3 bases from V and 1 from J; bases not matched to a gene: 9. In DNA form, the CDR3 reads TGTGCCATCAGTGAATTCGGGGGGGCCGGGGGCACAGATACGCAGTATTTT. Its translation: CAISEFGGAGGTDTQYF.

The rearrangement links TRBV4-2 to TRBJ2-5, with D possibly matching TRBD2 (6 bases). The length of the CDR3 is 18 residues. Germline values: CDR1 LGHNA, CDR2 YNFKEQ. V gave up 0 bases and J gave up 1 base, with 18 bases separating them. CDR3 loop: CASSQDPSGFVLQETQYF. In DNA form, the CDR3 reads TGTGCCAGCAGCCAAGATCCGAGCGGGTTCGTCCTCCAAGAGACCCAGTACTTC.

In its sample, this clonotype was seen a few times. The chain carries TRBV6-5 and TRBJ1-5; D gene unclear. The germline V and J ends were trimmed by 6 bases and 5 bases, with 14 bases remaining between them. Germline CDR1 MNHEY, CDR2 SVGAGI. This CDR3 is 14 amino acids long. The CDR3 protein is CASSPVRYDQPQHF. The CDR3 coding sequence is TGTGCCAGCAGCCCCGTGAGGTATGATCAGCCCCAGCATTTT.

The CDR3 reads CASSPERTRRTDTQYF. The CDR3, as DNA: TGTGCCAGTAGTCCGGAAAGGACTAGACGCACAGATACGCAGTATTTT. The V and J genes are TRBV19 and TRBJ2-3, with TRBD2 matching 7 bases. The CDR3 covers 16 residues. Germline loops: CDR1 LNHDA, CDR2 SQIVND (reference sequence). The J segment lost 1 base and the V segment lost 5 bases, leaving 9 bases of the junction unmatched.

The rearrangement joins TRBV3-1 to TRBJ2-7, with no clear D. The V gene lost 1 base and the J gene lost 5 bases, with 9 bases spanning the gap. This CDR3 is 13 amino acids long. Per the germline V gene, CDR1 is LGHDT and CDR2 is YNNKEL (reference sequence). The CDR3 nucleotides read TGTGCCAGCAGCCAAGGCTTGGGCCACGAGCAGTACTTC. It codes for CASSQGLGHEQYF.